These 31 T cell receptor beta chains share one sample of origin, sequenced in a study of cytomegalovirus exposure and HLA in healthy donors. Primers: 60 Vbeta forward and 13 Jbeta reverse. Libraries were prepared by immunoSEQ multiplex PCR; TCRdb keeps only in-frame clonotypes and omits some of them. The table has under 300,000 clones, 65% to 85% seen once; the top ten hold under 3%. Sequenced sample: PBMCs. The receptors shown here come from a female donor in good health and CMV-seronegative.

The chain links TRBV13 to TRBJ1-1, with TRBD1 matching 9 bases. Trimming removed 5 bases from V and 0 bases from J; junction bases left unmatched: 10. The CDR3 runs to 17 residues. Germline CDR1 and CDR2: PRHDT and FYEKMQ (reference sequence). The CDR3 protein is CASSPPHGQGLNTEAFF. The CDR3 DNA reads TGTGCCAGCAGCCCTCCCCACGGACAGGGGTTGAACACTGAAGCTTTCTTT.

In this sample, this clone turned up once. This chain uses TRBV28 with TRBJ1-5, with D possibly being TRBD1 (5 bases). The ends were cut back, 6 bases at V and 7 bases at J, with 16 bases in the middle. The CDR3 runs to 14 residues. Germline V gene data show CDR1 as MDHEN and CDR2 as SYDVKM. CDR3 region: CASRTVSVIQPQHF. CDR3 coding DNA: TGTGCCAGCAGGACAGTGTCAGTGATCCAGCCCCAGCATTTT.

This clone turned up a few times. The chain couples TRBV18 to TRBJ2-7; unclear D gene. V dropped 2 bases and J dropped 6 bases, with 11 bases sitting between them. This CDR3 spans 13 amino acids. Germline V gives CDR1 KGHSH, CDR2 LQKENI. CDR3 DNA: TGTGCCAGCTCACCAGACCTGGGCAGCGAGCAGTACTTC. It yields the protein CASSPDLGSEQYF.

V gene TRBV7-3 combines with J gene TRBJ2-3; D possibly corresponds to TRBD2 (6 bases). CDR1 and CDR2 from the germline V gene are SGHTA and FQGTGA. This CDR3 is 17 amino acids long. Deletions cut 1 base from V and 5 bases from J, with 19 bases between. In DNA form, the CDR3 reads TGTGCCAGCAGCTTAAAGGCGGGAAGAGGAAGGATAGATACGCAGTATTTT. It yields the protein CASSLKAGRGRIDTQYF.

This chain links TRBV6-5 with TRBJ1-6, with a tentative D call TRBD1 (6 bases). CDR1 is MNHEY, CDR2 SVGAGI, per germline. The length of the CDR3 is 15 residues. V was shortened by 6 bases and J by 6 bases, with 15 bases between the two germline ends. The CDR3 region is CASSLQGSGNSPLHF. As DNA, the CDR3 is TGTGCCAGCAGCCTACAGGGTTCGGGTAATTCACCCCTCCACTTT.

The CDR3 DNA follows: TGTGCCAGCAGGGTGGGGCCTGGGGAGACCCAGTACTTC. This codes for CASRVGPGETQYF. The rearrangement joins TRBV5-6 to TRBJ2-5; D is perhaps TRBD1 (5 bases). The CDR3 length is 13 residues. Germline assignment: CDR1 SGHDT and CDR2 YYEEEE. The V gene lost 5 bases and the J gene lost 5 bases, with 13 bases spanning the gap.

The chain links TRBV4-1 to TRBJ1-5; 7 nucleotides agree with TRBD1. The CDR3 is 19 residues long. The germline gives CDR1 MGHRA, CDR2 YSYEKL. V lost 4 bases and J lost 0; bases outside the gene matches: 15. The CDR3 coding sequence is TGCGCCAGCAGCCCTTACAGCACAGGGGCCCCTTATAGCAATCAGCCCCAGCATTTT. Encoded protein: CASSPYSTGAPYSNQPQHF.

CDR3 DNA sequence: TGCAGCGTTGGCGGACTAGCGGGATTAGGGGGGGCCAAAAACATTCAGTACTTC. Protein product: CSVGGLAGLGGAKNIQYF. This rearrangement joins TRBV29-1 to TRBJ2-4, with 12 bases lining up with TRBD2. The CDR3 extends over 18 amino acids. The V segment lost 4 bases and the J segment 1 base; nucleotides outside the gene matches: 11. Germline V gene lookup returns CDR1 SQVTM and CDR2 ANQGSEA.

The rearrangement joins TRBV6-1 to TRBJ2-2, with TRBD1 matching over 8 bases. V was pared by 5 bases and J by 6 bases, with 8 bases of the junction left unmatched. Germline CDR1 reads MNHNS; CDR2 reads SASEGT. The CDR3 covers 15 residues. CDR3 protein: CASSSRQGKAGELFF. CDR3 in DNA: TGTGCCAGCAGTTCTCGACAGGGGAAGGCCGGGGAGCTGTTTTTT.

V usage is TRBV18 and J usage is TRBJ2-2; 8 bases agree with TRBD2. Trimming removed 3 bases from V and 2 bases from J; junction bases left unmatched: 8. The CDR3 contains 17 residues. Germline V CDR1 and CDR2: KGHSH, LQKENI. CDR3 sequence (DNA): TGTGCCAGCTCACCCCGGCAAGCGGGGGTTAACACCGGGGAGCTGTTTTTT. Its translation: CASSPRQAGVNTGELFF.

There are a few counts of this clone. The CDR3 sequence is CASSLPTEADSYNEQFF. CDR3 coding DNA: TGCGCCAGCAGCCTCCCCACCGAGGCCGATTCCTACAATGAGCAGTTCTTC. This chain uses TRBV4-1 with TRBJ2-1; D gene uncertain. The CDR3 is 17 amino acids. V lost 4 bases, J lost 1 base, and 17 bases lay in between. In germline, CDR1 is MGHRA, CDR2 YSYEKL.

J is TRBJ2-1 and V is TRBV15; the D gene is possibly TRBD1 (6 bases). V dropped 0 bases and J dropped 0 bases, with 6 bases sitting between them. This CDR3 is 15 amino acids long. Germline values: CDR1 LNHNV, CDR2 YYDKDF (reference sequence). CDR3 sequence (DNA): TGTGCCACCAGCAGAGAGGGGGCCTCCTACAATGAGCAGTTCTTC. Its protein product is CATSREGASYNEQFF. Full variable domain (outside the CDR3, taken from reference TRBV15 and TRBJ2-1): DAMVIQNPRYQVTQFGKPVTLSCSQTLNHNVMYWYQQKSSQAPKLLFHYYDKDFNNEADTPDNFQSRRPNTSFCFLDIRSPGLGDTAMYLCATSREGASYNEQFFGPGTRLTVL.

This sequence joins TRBV5-5 and TRBJ1-2; 7 nucleotides line up with TRBD1. Germline V CDR1 and CDR2: SGHKS, YYEKEE (reference sequence). The CDR3 extends over 13 amino acids. V was pared by 4 bases and J by 5 bases, with 5 bases of the junction left unmatched. CDR3 nucleotides: TGTGCCAGCAGCCAACAGGGGCGGTATGGCTACACCTTC. This sequence encodes CASSQQGRYGYTF. Together with reference TRBV5-5 and TRBJ1-2, the CDR3 gives the full variable domain: DAGVTQSPTHLIKTRGQQVTLRCSPISGHKSVSWYQQVLGQGPQFIFQYYEKEERGRGNFPDRFSARQFPNYSSELNVNALLLGDSALYLCASSQQGRYGYTFGSGTRLTVV.

This rearrangement joins TRBV7-2 to TRBJ2-1, with 9 bases that match TRBD2. The CDR3 has 15 residues. Per the germline V gene, CDR1 is SGHTA and CDR2 is FQGNSA. After removal of 5 bases from V and 5 bases from J, the junction contained 7 bases not matched to a gene. CDR3 bases: TGTGCCAGCAGCCGAACCGGGACTAGCAACAATGAGCAGTTCTTC. Translated: CASSRTGTSNNEQFF.

CDR3 loop: CASSGYRGLGGNTIYF. Here the CDR3 DNA reads TGTGCCAGCAGTGGGTACAGGGGGCTCGGGGGAAACACCATATATTTT. The V and J genes are TRBV6-1 and TRBJ1-3; 9 bases agree with TRBD1. J lost 4 bases, V lost 4 bases, and 8 bases had no gene match. Germline values: CDR1 MNHNS, CDR2 SASEGT. The CDR3 spans 16 residues.

This clone showed up just a few times. The chain uses TRBV6-1 and TRBJ2-1; 8 positions agree with TRBD2. This CDR3 contains 12 residues. Germline values: CDR1 MNHNS, CDR2 SASEGT. V was pared by 7 bases and J by 10 bases, with 6 bases of the junction left unmatched. The CDR3 DNA is TGTGCCAGCACCAGCGGGAGCGGGGAGCAGTTCTTC. The encoded protein is CASTSGSGEQFF.

This clone was seen a few times. The V and J genes are TRBV19 and TRBJ1-5; D is uncertain. V was trimmed by 0 bases and J by 5 bases, leaving 11 bases between them. CDR3 size: 15 residues. The V gene's germline CDR1 is LNHDA and CDR2 SQIVND (reference sequence). The CDR3 region is CASSIDRRLDQPQHF. CDR3 in DNA: TGTGCCAGTAGTATAGATAGGAGGTTAGATCAGCCCCAGCATTTT. The variable domain in full, with the rest retrieved from reference TRBV19 and TRBJ1-5, is DGGITQSPKYLFRKEGQNVTLSCEQNLNHDAMYWYRQDPGQGLRLIYYSQIVNDFQKGDIAEGYSVSREKKESFPLTVTSAQKNPTAFYLCASSIDRRLDQPQHFGDGTRLSIL.

The V and J genes are TRBV4-1 and TRBJ1-4, with D possibly TRBD1 on 5 matching bases. CDR3 size: 13 residues. Germline V gives CDR1 MGHRA, CDR2 YSYEKL. The V gene lost 5 bases and the J gene lost 7 bases, with 11 bases spanning the gap. The CDR3 loop reads CASSSGILEKLFF. CDR3 nucleotide sequence: TGCGCCAGCAGCTCAGGGATTCTTGAAAAACTGTTTTTT.

The chain recombines TRBV7-9 with TRBJ2-1; TRBD2 is a possible D gene (5 bases). CDR3 size: 15 residues. The germline V and J ends were trimmed by 4 bases and 6 bases, with 16 bases remaining between them. Germline V CDR1 and CDR2: SEHNR, FQNEAQ (reference sequence). CDR3 bases: TGTGCCAGCAGCTCCTCTAGCTCCCCAGGCAATGAGCAGTTCTTC. Translating gives CASSSSSSPGNEQFF. The whole variable domain, filled in from reference TRBV7-9 and TRBJ2-1, reads DTGVSQNPRHKITKRGQNVTFRCDPISEHNRLYWYRQTLGQGPEFLTYFQNEAQLEKSRLLSDRFSAERPKGSFSTLEIQRTEQGDSAMYLCASSSSSSPGNEQFFGPGTRLTVL.

The rearrangement uses TRBV14 and TRBJ1-1; possible D gene TRBD1, 6 bases. V was trimmed by 3 bases and J by 5 bases, leaving 10 bases between them. CDR3 size: 13 residues. Germline V CDR1 and CDR2: SGHDN, FVKESK. CDR3 loop: CASSQGARTEAFF. In nucleotides, the CDR3 is TGTGCCAGCAGCCAGGGGGCCAGGACTGAAGCTTTCTTT.

The chain employs TRBV18 and TRBJ2-3; D gene uncertain. CDR1 is KGHSH, CDR2 LQKENI, per germline. CDR3 length: 13 residues. Trimming pared 6 bases from V and 2 bases from J, leaving 9 bases between. CDR3 bases: TGTGCCAGCTCGCTGGCCTCCACAGATACGCAGTATTTT. Translated: CASSLASTDTQYF.

This chain connects TRBV7-2 to TRBJ1-2, with D perhaps matching TRBD1 (5 bases). V lost 1 base to trimming and J lost 6 bases, with 15 bases between them. The germline V gene encodes CDR1 SGHTA and CDR2 FQGNSA. CDR3 length equals 15 residues. The CDR3 sequence: CASSLVVRVGNGYTF. The CDR3 region has the DNA TGTGCCAGCAGCTTAGTGGTCAGGGTGGGGAATGGCTACACCTTC.

The chain employs TRBV19 and TRBJ2-2, with 8 bases that match TRBD2. The CDR3 runs to 16 residues. Trimming at V came to 6 bases and at J to 1 base, leaving 7 bases not matched to a gene. Germline V gives CDR1 LNHDA, CDR2 SQIVND (reference sequence). CDR3 nucleotide sequence: TGTGCCAGTAGCCCCAGCGGGAGAGGGAACACCGGGGAGCTGTTTTTT. The encoded protein is CASSPSGRGNTGELFF. Complete variable domain (other parts from reference TRBV19 and TRBJ2-2): DGGITQSPKYLFRKEGQNVTLSCEQNLNHDAMYWYRQDPGQGLRLIYYSQIVNDFQKGDIAEGYSVSREKKESFPLTVTSAQKNPTAFYLCASSPSGRGNTGELFFGEGSRLTVL.

This clone came up a few times. The chain recombines TRBV5-6 with TRBJ2-5; no definite D call. The J call may be mistaken, given a closer DNA end match to TRBJ2-7. Germline loops: CDR1 SGHDT, CDR2 YYEEEE. CDR3 length equals 14 residues. CDR3: CASSRGFLLYEQYF. As DNA, the CDR3 is TGTGCCAGCAGTAGAGGATTTTTACTTTACGAGCAGTACTTC.

This clone was detected a few times. The chain recombines TRBV25-1 with TRBJ2-3; 9 bases match TRBD2. CDR1 and CDR2 (germline): MGHDK, SYGVNS. V lost 9 bases to trimming and J lost 1 base; unmatched junction nucleotides: 11. CDR3 length: 16 residues. For the CDR3, the DNA is TGTGCCAGTAGAGGGGATAGCGGGAGTGGCACAGATACGCAGTATTTT. As protein: CASRGDSGSGTDTQYF.

This clone has just one count. The rearrangement links TRBV2 to TRBJ1-1, with TRBD1 matching 8 bases. CDR3 length: 18 amino acids. The junction had 18 bases not matched to a gene; V was cut back by 8 bases and J by 1 base. Germline CDR1 reads SNHLY; CDR2 reads FYNNEI. CDR3 region: CASGGAGGELRGNTEAFF. CDR3 bases: TGTGCCAGCGGGGGCGCAGGGGGCGAACTCCGGGGGAACACTGAAGCTTTCTTT. Full variable domain (rest looked up from reference TRBV2 and TRBJ1-1): EPEVTQTPSHQVTQMGQEVILRCVPISNHLYFYWYRQILGQKVEFLVSFYNNEISEKSEIFDDQFSVERPDGSNFTLKIRSTKLEDSAMYFCASGGAGGELRGNTEAFFGQGTRLTVV.

The CDR3: CASSEAAPGYGYTF. In DNA, the CDR3 is TGTGCCAGCAGTGAAGCCGCCCCGGGTTATGGCTACACCTTC. The rearrangement links TRBV6-1 to TRBJ1-2; no clear D. The CDR3 loop spans 14 amino acids. Germline lookup yields CDR1 MNHNS and CDR2 SASEGT. V was pared by 0 bases and J by 5 bases, with 10 bases between.

The chain has TRBV30 and TRBJ2-3; 16 nucleotides line up with TRBD2. Germline V CDR1 and CDR2: GTSNPN, SVGIG (reference sequence). The V gene end was trimmed by 4 bases and the J gene end by 6 bases; junction bases not matched to a gene: 4. The CDR3 is made up of 15 amino acids. CDR3 in amino acids: CAWTGTSGRADTQYF. CDR3 DNA sequence: TGTGCCTGGACCGGGACTAGCGGGAGGGCCGATACGCAGTATTTT.

The gene calls are TRBV5-8 and TRBJ2-2; 9 bases align to TRBD2. V trimming: 4 bases; J trimming: 5 bases; junction bases outside the gene matches: 6. CDR1 is SGHTS, CDR2 YDEGEE, per germline. This CDR3 spans 15 amino acids. CDR3 in amino acids: CASSLGLATTGELFF. In DNA, the CDR3 is TGTGCCAGCAGCCTGGGACTAGCTACGACCGGGGAGCTGTTTTTT.

This chain links TRBV4-1 with TRBJ2-1; D possibly corresponds to TRBD2 (5 bases). CDR1 is MGHRA and CDR2 is YSYEKL in the germline V gene. The germline V and J ends were trimmed by 2 bases and 4 bases, with 15 bases remaining between them. The CDR3 sequence is 16 residues long. CDR3 region: CASSQLLQRRYNEQFF. For the CDR3, the DNA is TGCGCCAGCAGCCAACTTCTCCAGCGGAGATACAATGAGCAGTTCTTC.

The rearrangement uses TRBV6-1 and TRBJ2-7, with 12 bases matching TRBD1. Per germline, CDR1 MNHNS and CDR2 SASEGT. The trim removed 3 bases at V and 4 bases at J, leaving 4 bases unmatched. The CDR3 runs 15 residues. The CDR3 is CASSEGTGGVYEQYF. The CDR3 DNA follows: TGTGCCAGCAGTGAGGGGACAGGGGGCGTTTACGAGCAGTACTTC.